One TCR beta chain is described in this entry. The target of this receptor is not known. Nothing much larger sits one base from this clone, and base qualities are not available. The collaborating institutions used their own protocols to collect whole blood in K2EDTA tubes. For TCRbeta analysis, collaborator samples were shipped as frozen whole blood, as isolated PBMCs, or as DNA extracted from either sample type. These data are taken from a study of blood T cell repertoires in COVID-19 (TCRdb year 2020). Looking at the study overall: Collaborator samples came from the United States, Italy and Spain and covered acute and convalescent phases of COVID-19. The prospective study material was composed of cDNA or gDNA derived from T cells, B-cell-depleted T cells, or PBMCs. Deeply sampled blood TCRbeta repertoires from subjects exposed to, actively infected with, or recovered from COVID-19 were included in the dataset. The repertoires were released in a freely available public database intended as a resource for research on the immune response to SARS-CoV-2. The samples were drawn from the first 160 participants of the ongoing ImmuneRACE study and from roughly 1,300 subjects provided by 6 global collaborators. Nearly every sample came with metadata listing a de-identified subject ID, COVID-19 status, age in years and sex. Where available, HLA class I and class II types were taken from metadata supplied by the sample provider and were not determined by assay-based typing.

What the work shows at the level of the full study, not this receptor alone: How much clinical and demographic metadata was included differed by source and by participant, and the metadata was provided uncurated.

TCRbeta CDR3 regions were amplified from genomic DNA by means of the immunoSEQ Assay, a bias-controlled multiplex PCR. The authors' pipeline ran thus. The number of nucleated cells in each sample was estimated by amplification of reference gene primers within the assay. To quantify the absolute abundance of each unique TCRbeta CDR3 rearrangement, sequence reads were collapsed and filtered. For each sample, productive Simpson clonality was calculated by taking the square root of Simpson's diversity index across productive rearrangements. TCRdb mirrors the immuneACCESS table, restricted to in-frame sequences. Some clones are absent from its copies; in checked studies, under half trace to an unresolved V gene, and the reason for the others is unknown. V and J calls and clone size come straight from that table; D and trimming were deduced from the DNA. The sample table records approximately 28,000 clones; 92% of these occur just once. The top ten clonotypes cover around 2.8% of the sample.

Sequencing used peripheral blood. This sequence originates from a human donor in a cohort sampled during active COVID-19.

For the CDR3, the sequence is CASSLSGQINSPLHF. The sequenced DNA: TGTGCCAGCAGTTTATCGGGACAGATTAATTCACCCCTCCACTTT. The chain uses TRBV27 and TRBJ1-6; the junction holds 7 bases that match TRBD1. After removal of 0 bases from V and 6 bases from J, the junction retains 2 bases not matched to a gene. CDR1 and CDR2 (MNHEY, SMNVEV) derive from the germline V gene (reference sequence). From its cysteine to its phenylalanine, the CDR3 spans 15 amino acids. Just the 45-base CDR3 DNA is kept, in frame starting at base 1.